The 14 T cell receptor beta chains below were found in one sample sequenced in a study of cytomegalovirus exposure and HLA in healthy donors. PCR used 60 Vbeta primers and 13 Jbeta primers. Only in-frame clones appear in the TCRdb table, and some are missing; sequencing was by immunoSEQ multiplex PCR. The sample contains about 130,000 clones, over 80% of which appear only once. Source material: PBMCs. These receptors all stem from a boy aged 5-17 years in good health and CMV-seronegative.

This clone was seen a handful of times. The chain joins TRBV5-6 to TRBJ1-4, with D possibly being TRBD1 (6 bases). Trimming removed 2 bases from V and 8 bases from J, with 13 bases in between. Looked up from germline, CDR1 is SGHDT and CDR2 is YYEEEE. The CDR3 loop spans 14 amino acids. The CDR3 region has the DNA TGTGCCAGCAGCTTTTACAGGGCAGGCGAAAAACTGTTTTTT. This gives the protein CASSFYRAGEKLFF.

The chain employs TRBV27 and TRBJ2-3; 10 bases are shared with TRBD2. The CDR3 sequence is 12 residues long. V was pared by 8 bases and J by 13 bases, with 9 bases of the junction left unmatched. Germline V gene sequence: CDR1 MNHEY, CDR2 SMNVEV (reference sequence). The CDR3: CASALLAGEEYF. DNA for the CDR3: TGTGCCAGCGCCCTTCTAGCGGGAGAGGAGTATTTT.

This chain connects TRBV6-5 to TRBJ2-7; D might be TRBD1 (6 bases). V was cut by 6 bases and J by 6 bases, with 12 bases left in between. The CDR3 is 12 residues long. Germline V lookup: CDR1 MNHEY, CDR2 SVGAGI. The CDR3 sequence is CASSLDSGEQYF. The CDR3 DNA follows: TGTGCCAGCAGCCTGGACAGCGGCGAGCAGTACTTC.

CDR3 residues: CASSEGDSGNQPQHF. CDR3 nucleotide sequence: TGTGCCAGCAGTGAAGGGGACAGCGGCAATCAGCCCCAGCATTTT. The chain has TRBV6-1 and TRBJ1-5, with 7 bases lining up with TRBD1. Germline V gene data show CDR1 as MNHNS and CDR2 as SASEGT. This CDR3 has 15 amino acids. V dropped 1 base and J dropped 2; count of bases not matched to a gene: 2.

The gene calls are TRBV7-6 and TRBJ1-3, with a weak D call TRBD1 (6 bases). Germline CDR1 and CDR2: SGHVS and FNYEAQ. This CDR3 is 14 amino acids long. The ends were cut back, 8 bases at V and 3 bases at J, with 14 bases in the middle. CDR3 nucleotides: TGTGCCAGCGGGGGGGGCACAGTTGGAAACACCATATATTTT. It translates to CASGGGTVGNTIYF.

The chain joins TRBV25-1 to TRBJ2-5; 15 bases line up with TRBD2. The length of the CDR3 is 14 residues. CDR1 is MGHDK, CDR2 SYGVNS, per germline. Trimming took 8 bases from V and 5 from J; bases not matched to a gene: 3. CDR3 amino acids: CASGLAGGAETQYF. The CDR3 nucleotides read TGTGCCAGCGGACTAGCGGGAGGGGCGGAGACCCAGTACTTC. Full variable domain (rest looked up from reference TRBV25-1 and TRBJ2-5): EADIYQTPRYLVIGTGKKITLECSQTMGHDKMYWYQQDPGMELHLIHYSYGVNSTEKGDLSSESTVSRIRTEHFPLTLESARPSHTSQYLCASGLAGGAETQYFGPGTRLLVL.

The chain is built from TRBV5-1 and TRBJ2-3; tentatively, D is TRBD2 (6 bases). Looked up from germline, CDR1 is SGHRS and CDR2 is YFSETQ. This CDR3 region has 15 residues. Trimming pared 4 bases from V and 6 bases from J, leaving 18 bases between. The CDR3 sequence: CASSVGLSEGDTQYF. CDR3 bases: TGCGCCAGCAGCGTCGGACTAAGTGAGGGCGATACGCAGTATTTT.

The chain joins TRBV30 to TRBJ2-7; TRBD1 aligns across 9 bases. The germline V gene has CDR1 GTSNPN and CDR2 SVGIG (reference sequence). After removal of 1 base from V and 1 base from J, the junction contained 2 bases not matched to a gene. The CDR3 is made up of 14 amino acids. The CDR3 DNA is TGTGCCTGGAGTGACGGGACAGGGTCCTACGAGCAGTACTTC. Its protein product is CAWSDGTGSYEQYF.

This rearrangement joins TRBV5-6 to TRBJ2-7, with D perhaps matching TRBD2 (6 bases). The CDR3 runs 14 residues. V was shortened by 0 bases and J by 6 bases, with 13 bases between the two germline ends. Per the germline V gene, CDR1 is SGHDT and CDR2 is YYEEEE. The CDR3 sequence: CASSLGGGAGEQYF. CDR3 sequence (DNA): TGTGCCAGCAGCTTGGGTGGAGGGGCCGGCGAGCAGTACTTC.

This clone was observed a handful of times. The chain has TRBV4-2 and TRBJ2-7; maybe TRBD2 (6 bases). V was cut by 6 bases and J by 2 bases, with 14 bases left in between. Germline values: CDR1 LGHNA, CDR2 YNFKEQ. This CDR3 region has 14 residues. The chain's CDR3 is CASRVAVGTYEQYF. The CDR3, as DNA: TGTGCCAGCAGGGTAGCGGTGGGGACCTACGAGCAGTACTTC.

This clone was seen only once. The gene calls are TRBV11-3 and TRBJ2-3, with D hard to call. From germline, CDR1 is SGHNT and CDR2 YENEEA. This CDR3 comprises 14 residues. Between the trimmed V and J ends, which lost 5 bases and 6 bases, there was a span of 15 bases. The CDR3 is CASSHWSGPDTQYF. The CDR3 DNA reads TGTGCCAGCAGCCACTGGAGTGGCCCTGATACGCAGTATTTT.

The rearrangement joins TRBV4-2 to TRBJ2-2; weak D call: TRBD1 (6 bases). The germline V gene has CDR1 LGHNA and CDR2 YNFKEQ. Deletions cut 1 base from V and 0 bases from J, with 9 bases between. The CDR3 loop spans 16 amino acids. The CDR3 sequence: CASSQGQGTNTGELFF. The CDR3 DNA follows: TGTGCCAGCAGCCAAGGGCAGGGGACGAACACCGGGGAGCTGTTTTTT.

The rearrangement uses TRBV4-1 and TRBJ1-3; D call uncertain. V was trimmed by 4 bases and J by 0 bases, leaving 16 bases between them. Germline V lookup: CDR1 MGHRA, CDR2 YSYEKL. This CDR3 is 17 amino acids long. CDR3 nucleotide sequence: TGCGCCAGCAGCCGTGATGCCGGGGATCTCTCTGGAAACACCATATATTTT. This gives the protein CASSRDAGDLSGNTIYF.

V and J are TRBV19 and TRBJ2-6; D might be TRBD1 (6 bases). Germline V gene data show CDR1 as LNHDA and CDR2 as SQIVND (reference sequence). The length of the CDR3 is 14 residues. The ends were cut back, 7 bases at V and 2 bases at J, with 9 bases in the middle. The CDR3 loop is CASNPGAGANVLTF. The CDR3 DNA reads as TGTGCCAGTAATCCAGGGGCTGGGGCCAACGTCCTGACTTTC.